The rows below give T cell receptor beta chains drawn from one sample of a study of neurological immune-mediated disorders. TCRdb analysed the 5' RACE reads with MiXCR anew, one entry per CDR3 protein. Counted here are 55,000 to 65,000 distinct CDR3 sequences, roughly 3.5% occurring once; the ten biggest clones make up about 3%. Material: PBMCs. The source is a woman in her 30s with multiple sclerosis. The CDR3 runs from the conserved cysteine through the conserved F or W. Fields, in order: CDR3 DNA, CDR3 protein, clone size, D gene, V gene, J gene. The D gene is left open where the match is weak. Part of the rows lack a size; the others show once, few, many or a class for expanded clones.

cdr3_nt: TGCAGTGCTGGGGACAGGACTACGAGGCAGTACTTC
cdr3_aa: CSAGDRTTRQYF
clone_size: many
d_call: TRBD1
v_call: TRBV20-1
j_call: TRBJ2-7

cdr3_nt: TGTGCCAGCAGTTTCGTGGACAGGATCGGTCAGCCCCAGCATTTT
cdr3_aa: CASSFVDRIGQPQHF
clone_size: many
d_call: TRBD1
v_call: TRBV12-3/TRBV12-4
j_call: TRBJ1-5

cdr3_nt: TGTGCCATCAGCCGGGCCCTCAATCAGCCCCAGCATTTT
cdr3_aa: CAISRALNQPQHF
clone_size: many
d_call: NA
v_call: TRBV10-3
j_call: TRBJ1-5

cdr3_nt: TGCAGCGTTGGACAGGGTGGAACAGATACGCAGTATTTT
cdr3_aa: CSVGQGGTDTQYF
clone_size: many
d_call: TRBD1
v_call: TRBV29-1
j_call: TRBJ2-3

cdr3_nt: TGCGCCAGCAGCTTGGTTCCAGGAGACTACGGGCAGTACTTT
cdr3_aa: CASSLVPGDYGQYF
clone_size: NA
d_call: NA
v_call: TRBV5-1
j_call: TRBJ2-7

cdr3_nt: TGTGCCAGCAGCGAAGGAGGGTACGAGCAGTACTTC
cdr3_aa: CASSEGGYEQYF
clone_size: many
d_call: NA
v_call: TRBV7-9
j_call: TRBJ2-7

cdr3_nt: TGCAGTGCTAGCTTCGGGAGCGTGGATACGCAGTATTTT
cdr3_aa: CSASFGSVDTQYF
clone_size: NA
d_call: NA
v_call: TRBV20-1
j_call: TRBJ2-3

cdr3_nt: TGTGCCAGCAGTTTTGGGGGGGATCAGCCCCAGCATTTT
cdr3_aa: CASSFGGDQPQHF
clone_size: many
d_call: NA
v_call: TRBV12-3/TRBV12-4
j_call: TRBJ1-5

cdr3_nt: TGTGCCATTCATCCCGAACCCAGGAGGTCCGGGGAGCTGTTTTTT
cdr3_aa: CAIHPEPRRSGELFF
clone_size: many
d_call: NA
v_call: TRBV7-8
j_call: TRBJ2-2

cdr3_nt: TGTGCCAGCAGCTTCAATGCGGGGGGAACAGAGACCCAGTACTTC
cdr3_aa: CASSFNAGGTETQYF
clone_size: many
d_call: TRBD2
v_call: TRBV9
j_call: TRBJ2-5

cdr3_nt: TGTGCCAGCAGCTTAGGTGTCCCCTACGAGCAGTACTTC
cdr3_aa: CASSLGVPYEQYF
clone_size: many
d_call: NA
v_call: TRBV7-2
j_call: TRBJ2-7

cdr3_nt: TGTGCCAGCAGTTTAGGTGATGAGCAGTTCTTC
cdr3_aa: CASSLGDEQFF
clone_size: many
d_call: NA
v_call: TRBV12-3/TRBV12-4
j_call: TRBJ2-1

cdr3_nt: TGTGCCAGCAGGGGACAGAGGAACACTGAAGCTTTCTTT
cdr3_aa: CASRGQRNTEAFF
clone_size: many
d_call: TRBD1
v_call: TRBV28
j_call: TRBJ1-1

cdr3_nt: TGTGCCGCGGACAGCCAATACAATGAGCAGTTCTTC
cdr3_aa: CAADSQYNEQFF
clone_size: NA
d_call: NA
v_call: TRBV6-2/TRBV6-3
j_call: TRBJ2-1

cdr3_nt: TGTGCCAGCAGCTTGGTTGGACGCCTGCAAGAGACCCAGTACTTC
cdr3_aa: CASSLVGRLQETQYF
clone_size: many
d_call: NA
v_call: TRBV5-6
j_call: TRBJ2-5

cdr3_nt: TGTGCCAGCAGTGACGGGACCCAGGGGCATGAGCAGTTCTTC
cdr3_aa: CASSDGTQGHEQFF
clone_size: many
d_call: NA
v_call: TRBV6-4
j_call: TRBJ2-1

cdr3_nt: TGCGCCAGCAGCTTGTCATGGGGACAGTTTAATGAAAAACTGTTTTTT
cdr3_aa: CASSLSWGQFNEKLFF
clone_size: many
d_call: TRBD1
v_call: TRBV5-1
j_call: TRBJ1-4

cdr3_nt: TGTGCCAGCAGCTTAGACCTGACAGGAGCACGAGATACGCAGTATTTT
cdr3_aa: CASSLDLTGARDTQYF
clone_size: few
d_call: NA
v_call: TRBV11-2
j_call: TRBJ2-3

cdr3_nt: TGTGCCAGCAGCTTAGATTCGGGACTAGCGGCGAACACCGGGGAGCTGTTTTTT
cdr3_aa: CASSLDSGLAANTGELFF
clone_size: many
d_call: TRBD2
v_call: TRBV11-2
j_call: TRBJ2-2

cdr3_nt: TGTGCCATCAGTGTGGGGGCTCTGGGGGAGACCCAGTACTTC
cdr3_aa: CAISVGALGETQYF
clone_size: many
d_call: NA
v_call: TRBV10-3
j_call: TRBJ2-5

cdr3_nt: TGTGCCAGCAGCACGAGGACAGAAAATGAGCAGTTCTTC
cdr3_aa: CASSTRTENEQFF
clone_size: many
d_call: NA
v_call: TRBV7-9
j_call: TRBJ2-1

cdr3_nt: TGTGCCAGCAGCGTCGTCAGCGGAGGGGTCTCCTACAATGAGCAGTTCTTC
cdr3_aa: CASSVVSGGVSYNEQFF
clone_size: many
d_call: NA
v_call: TRBV9
j_call: TRBJ2-1

cdr3_nt: TGTGCCAGCTGTGGGGGGGGCCAAGAGACCCAGTACTTC
cdr3_aa: CASCGGGQETQYF
clone_size: many
d_call: TRBD2
v_call: TRBV6-6
j_call: TRBJ2-5

cdr3_nt: TGTGCCAGCAGCTCCTTTAGCGGGAGTTCATACGAGCAGTACTTC
cdr3_aa: CASSSFSGSSYEQYF
clone_size: many
d_call: TRBD2
v_call: TRBV7-2
j_call: TRBJ2-7

cdr3_nt: TGCGCCAGCAGCCCGGAACAGGTCTACTACGAGCAGTACTTC
cdr3_aa: CASSPEQVYYEQYF
clone_size: many
d_call: NA
v_call: TRBV5-1
j_call: TRBJ2-7

cdr3_nt: TGCAGTGCTAGGGGGGACCTACGCACAGATACGCAGTATTTT
cdr3_aa: CSARGDLRTDTQYF
clone_size: many
d_call: NA
v_call: TRBV20-1
j_call: TRBJ2-3

cdr3_nt: TGCAGTGCTAGAGGCAGGGACGGTGGAAACACCATATATTTT
cdr3_aa: CSARGRDGGNTIYF
clone_size: many
d_call: NA
v_call: TRBV20-1
j_call: TRBJ1-3

cdr3_nt: TGTGCCAGCAGCGAGCGGGGGGGCGACACGCAGTATTTT
cdr3_aa: CASSERGGDTQYF
clone_size: many
d_call: TRBD2
v_call: TRBV4-2
j_call: TRBJ2-3

cdr3_nt: TGCAGCGTTGAAGACAGGATTAGCTCTGGAAACACCATATATTTT
cdr3_aa: CSVEDRISSGNTIYF
clone_size: many
d_call: NA
v_call: TRBV29-1
j_call: TRBJ1-3

cdr3_nt: TGCGCCAGCAGCCGGGGAGTCCTGGGGACGTTTAATGAAAAACTGTTTTTT
cdr3_aa: CASSRGVLGTFNEKLFF
clone_size: few
d_call: NA
v_call: TRBV5-1
j_call: TRBJ1-4

cdr3_nt: TGCGCCAGCAGCTCGGAGCGCTACGAGCAGTACTTC
cdr3_aa: CASSSERYEQYF
clone_size: many
d_call: NA
v_call: TRBV5-1
j_call: TRBJ2-7

cdr3_nt: TGTGCCAGCGGGGGACTAGCGGGGGGGTCAGATACGCAGTATTTT
cdr3_aa: CASGGLAGGSDTQYF
clone_size: many
d_call: TRBD2
v_call: TRBV9
j_call: TRBJ2-3